This TCR beta chain was obtained from a study of cytomegalovirus exposure and HLA in healthy donors. Overall study findings and caveats: Three of the chains that were CMV-associated were confirmed in vitro to be specific for CMV antigens.

Per germline, CDR1 MNHEY and CDR2 SMNVEV (reference sequence). This CDR3 has 13 residues. Trimming shortened V by 3 bases and J by 4 bases, and 9 bases separated the two germline ends. With respect to this clone: Its antigen is unidentified.

It was with 60 Vbeta and 13 Jbeta primers that the PCR ran. Method: immunoSEQ multiplex PCR; TCRdb's copy keeps in-frame clones and lacks some. The sample holds about 90,000 clones; around 69% are singletons and the top ten take around 19%. Sequencing input: PBMCs. The origin of this receptor is a woman between 55 and 75 years old in good health and CMV-seropositive. The chain couples TRBV27 to TRBJ1-1; unclear D gene. CDR3 protein: CASSLDWSTEAFF. The CDR3 DNA is TGTGCCAGCAGTTTGGATTGGAGCACTGAAGCTTTCTTT.